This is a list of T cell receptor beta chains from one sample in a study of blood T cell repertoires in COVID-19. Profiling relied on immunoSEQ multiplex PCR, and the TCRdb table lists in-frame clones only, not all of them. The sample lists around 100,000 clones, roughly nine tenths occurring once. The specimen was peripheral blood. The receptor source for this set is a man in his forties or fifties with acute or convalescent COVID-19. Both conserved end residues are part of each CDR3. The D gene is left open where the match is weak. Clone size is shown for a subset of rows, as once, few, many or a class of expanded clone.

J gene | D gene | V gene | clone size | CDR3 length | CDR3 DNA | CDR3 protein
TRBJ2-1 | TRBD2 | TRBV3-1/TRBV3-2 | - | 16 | TGTGCCAGCAGCCCGGAGGGACTAGTAAGCTACAATGAGCAGTTCTTC | CASSPEGLVSYNEQFF
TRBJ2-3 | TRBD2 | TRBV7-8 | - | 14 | TGTGCCAGCAGCTTTACTAGCGGCCCGGATACGCAGTATTTT | CASSFTSGPDTQYF
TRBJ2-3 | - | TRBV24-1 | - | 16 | TGTGCCACCAGTGATTTCGTCACGGGATACACAGATACGCAGTATTTT | CATSDFVTGYTDTQYF
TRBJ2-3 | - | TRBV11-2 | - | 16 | TGTGCCAGCAGGTCTTGGGGGGGGGCAAGCACAGATACGCAGTATTTT | CASRSWGGASTDTQYF
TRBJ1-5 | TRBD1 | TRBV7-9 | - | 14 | TGTGCCAGCAGCCCGACAGGGAGCAATCAGCCCCAGCATTTT | CASSPTGSNQPQHF
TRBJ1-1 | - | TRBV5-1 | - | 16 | TGCGCCAGCAGCCCTATGGGGATGTCGGGAGGCACTGAAGCTTTCTTT | CASSPMGMSGGTEAFF
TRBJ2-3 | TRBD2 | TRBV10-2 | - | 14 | TGCGCCAGCAGTGGACTAGCGGTGGTAGATACGCAGTATTTT | CASSGLAVVDTQYF
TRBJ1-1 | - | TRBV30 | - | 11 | TGTGCCTGGGCGGGGAACACTGAAGCTTTCTTT | CAWAGNTEAFF
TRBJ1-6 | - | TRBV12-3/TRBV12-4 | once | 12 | TGTGCCAGTTCCAGGGTGGGTTCACCCCTCCACTTT | CASSRVGSPLHF
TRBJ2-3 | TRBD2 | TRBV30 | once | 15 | TGTGCCTGGAGTGGTAGGGAGGGCCGGTCAGATACGCAGTATTTT | CAWSGREGRSDTQYF
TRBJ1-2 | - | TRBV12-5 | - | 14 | TGTGCTAGTGGTAGGACCATCGGGAGCTATGGCTACACCTTC | CASGRTIGSYGYTF
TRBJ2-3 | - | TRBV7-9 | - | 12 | TGTGCCAGCAGCTTACTATCAGATACGCAGTATTTT | CASSLLSDTQYF
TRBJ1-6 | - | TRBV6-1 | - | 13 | TGTGCCAGCAGTGAAACTTATAATTCACCCCTCCACTTT | CASSETYNSPLHF